This T cell receptor (beta chain) was retrieved from a study of cytomegalovirus exposure and HLA in healthy donors. PCR involved 60 Vbeta and 13 Jbeta primers. Method: immunoSEQ multiplex PCR; TCRdb's copy keeps in-frame clones and lacks some. The repertoire holds under 100,000 clones, around three quarters seen once, with less than 4% in the top ten. Worth noting for this clone: Its antigen is not identified.

With V trimmed by 3 bases and J by 3 bases, 9 bases remained unmatched. Germline assignment: CDR1 SGHRS and CDR2 YFSETQ. The CDR3 has 16 amino acids. The study, taken as a whole, reports: Relative to equally common others, HLA-associated TCR beta chains showed greater clonal expansion in a later analysis. TCR association rates varied by HLA locus in a later analysis, with DRB1 highest and HLA-C lowest. The classifier was said to identify cytomegalovirus status with high specificity and sensitivity.

The sample comprised PBMCs. The chain uses TRBV5-1 and TRBJ2-3; 8 bases align to TRBD2. This clonotype was sampled from a man in his forties or fifties in good health and CMV-seronegative. The CDR3, as DNA: TGCGCCAGCAGCTGGGATAGCGGGGTAAGGACAGATACGCAGTATTTT. This sequence encodes CASSWDSGVRTDTQYF. The full variable domain, its missing parts supplied by reference TRBV5-1 and TRBJ2-3, is KAGVTQTPRYLIKTRGQQVTLSCSPISGHRSVSWYQQTPGQGLQFLFEYFSETQRNKGNFPGRFSGRQFSNSRSEMNVSTLELGDSALYLCASSWDSGVRTDTQYFGPGTRLTVL.